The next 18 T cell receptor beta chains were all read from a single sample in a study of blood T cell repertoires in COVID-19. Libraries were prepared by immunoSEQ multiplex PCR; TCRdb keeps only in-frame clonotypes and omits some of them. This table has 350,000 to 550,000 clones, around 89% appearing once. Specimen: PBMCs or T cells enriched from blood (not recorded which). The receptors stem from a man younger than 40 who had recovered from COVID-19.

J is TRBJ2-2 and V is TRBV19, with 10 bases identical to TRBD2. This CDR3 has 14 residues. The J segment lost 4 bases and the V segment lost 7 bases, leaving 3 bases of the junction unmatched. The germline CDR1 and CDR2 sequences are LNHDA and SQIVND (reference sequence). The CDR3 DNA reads TGTGCCAGTACGACTAGCGGGTTCACCGGGGAGCTGTTTTTT. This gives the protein CASTTSGFTGELFF.

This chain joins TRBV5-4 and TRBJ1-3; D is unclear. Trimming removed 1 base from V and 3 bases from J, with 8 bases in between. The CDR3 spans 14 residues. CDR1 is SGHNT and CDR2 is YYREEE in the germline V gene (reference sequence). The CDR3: CASSLFVRGNTIYF. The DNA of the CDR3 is TGTGCCAGCAGCTTGTTCGTTCGTGGAAACACCATATATTTT.

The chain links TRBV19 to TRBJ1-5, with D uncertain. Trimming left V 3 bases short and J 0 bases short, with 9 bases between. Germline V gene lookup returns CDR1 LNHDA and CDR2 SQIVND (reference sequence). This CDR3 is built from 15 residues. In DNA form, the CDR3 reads TGTGCCAGTAGTATTGGAGGAGATAGCAATCAGCCCCAGCATTTT. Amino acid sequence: CASSIGGDSNQPQHF.

CDR3 loop: CASSPAGMDYEQYF. CDR3 DNA sequence: TGTGCCAGCAGCCCGGCGGGGATGGACTACGAGCAGTACTTC. This sequence joins TRBV11-3 and TRBJ2-7; D is possibly TRBD2 (6 bases). The germline V gene has CDR1 SGHNT and CDR2 YENEEA. V was trimmed by 5 bases and J by 3 bases, leaving 14 bases between them. The CDR3 sequence is 14 residues long.

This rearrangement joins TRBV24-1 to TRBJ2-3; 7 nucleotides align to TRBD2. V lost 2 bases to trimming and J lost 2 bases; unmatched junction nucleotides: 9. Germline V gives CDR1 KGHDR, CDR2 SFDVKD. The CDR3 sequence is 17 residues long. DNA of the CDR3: TGTGCCACCAGTGATTACGCGCCGGGACTAAACACAGATACGCAGTATTTT. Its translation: CATSDYAPGLNTDTQYF.

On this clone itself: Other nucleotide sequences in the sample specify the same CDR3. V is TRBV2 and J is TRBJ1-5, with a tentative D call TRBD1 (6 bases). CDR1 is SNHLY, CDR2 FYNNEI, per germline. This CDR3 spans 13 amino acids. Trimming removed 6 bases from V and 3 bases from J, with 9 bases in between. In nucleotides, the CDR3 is TGTGCCAGCAGACAGGGCATCAATCAGCCCCAGCATTTT. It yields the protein CASRQGINQPQHF. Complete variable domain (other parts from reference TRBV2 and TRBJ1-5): EPEVTQTPSHQVTQMGQEVILRCVPISNHLYFYWYRQILGQKVEFLVSFYNNEISEKSEIFDDQFSVERPDGSNFTLKIRSTKLEDSAMYFCASRQGINQPQHFGDGTRLSIL.

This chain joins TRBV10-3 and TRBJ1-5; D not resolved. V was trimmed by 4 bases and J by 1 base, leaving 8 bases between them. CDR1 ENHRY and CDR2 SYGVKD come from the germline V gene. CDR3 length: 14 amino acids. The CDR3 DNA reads TGTGCCATCAGTGGACGGGAGAGCAATCAGCCCCAGCATTTT. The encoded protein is CAISGRESNQPQHF.

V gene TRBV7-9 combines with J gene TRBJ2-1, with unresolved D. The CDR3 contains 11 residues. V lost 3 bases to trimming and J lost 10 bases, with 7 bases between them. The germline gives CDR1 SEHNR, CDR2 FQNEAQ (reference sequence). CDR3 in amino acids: CASSLPTEQFF. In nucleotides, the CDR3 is TGTGCCAGCAGCTTGCCTACCGAGCAGTTCTTC.

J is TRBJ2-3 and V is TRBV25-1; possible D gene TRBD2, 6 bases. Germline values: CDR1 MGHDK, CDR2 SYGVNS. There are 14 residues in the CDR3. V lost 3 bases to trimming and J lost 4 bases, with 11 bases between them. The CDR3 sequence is CASSDRGWADTQYF. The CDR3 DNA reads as TGTGCCAGCAGTGATCGGGGGTGGGCAGATACGCAGTATTTT.

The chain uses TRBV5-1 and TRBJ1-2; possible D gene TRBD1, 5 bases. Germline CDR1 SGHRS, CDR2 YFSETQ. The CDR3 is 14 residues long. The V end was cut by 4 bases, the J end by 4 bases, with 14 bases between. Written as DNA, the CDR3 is TGCGCCAGCAGCACATCAGGGATCGGCTATGGCTACACCTTC. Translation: CASSTSGIGYGYTF.

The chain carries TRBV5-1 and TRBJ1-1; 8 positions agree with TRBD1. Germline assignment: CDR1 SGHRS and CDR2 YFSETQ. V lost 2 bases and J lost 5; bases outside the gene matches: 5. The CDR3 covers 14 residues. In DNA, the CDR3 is TGCGCCAGCAGCTTAGGGACAGGTGGTACTGAAGCTTTCTTT. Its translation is CASSLGTGGTEAFF.

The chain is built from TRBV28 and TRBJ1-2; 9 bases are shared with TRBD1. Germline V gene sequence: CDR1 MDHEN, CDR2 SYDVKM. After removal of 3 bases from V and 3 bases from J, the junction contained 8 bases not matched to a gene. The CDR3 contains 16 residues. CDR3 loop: CASSLPSQGADYGYTF. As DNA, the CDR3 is TGTGCCAGCAGTTTGCCCTCACAGGGGGCGGACTATGGCTACACCTTC.

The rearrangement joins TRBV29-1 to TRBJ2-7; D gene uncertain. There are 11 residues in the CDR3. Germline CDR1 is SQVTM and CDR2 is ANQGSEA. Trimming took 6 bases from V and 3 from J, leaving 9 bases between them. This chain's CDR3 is CSVSLNYEQYF. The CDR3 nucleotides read TGCAGCGTCTCGTTAAACTACGAGCAGTACTTC.

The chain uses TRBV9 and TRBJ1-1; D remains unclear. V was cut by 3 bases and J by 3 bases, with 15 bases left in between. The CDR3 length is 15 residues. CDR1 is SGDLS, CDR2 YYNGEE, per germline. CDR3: CASSALVTKDTEAFF. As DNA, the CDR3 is TGTGCCAGCAGCGCCTTGGTGACTAAGGACACTGAAGCTTTCTTT.

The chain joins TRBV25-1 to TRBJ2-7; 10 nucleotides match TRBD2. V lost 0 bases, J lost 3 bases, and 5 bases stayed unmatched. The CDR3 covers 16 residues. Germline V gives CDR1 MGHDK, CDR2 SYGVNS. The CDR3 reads CASSEYQGLAIYEQYF. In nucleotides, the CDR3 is TGTGCCAGCAGTGAATATCAGGGACTAGCGATCTACGAGCAGTACTTC.

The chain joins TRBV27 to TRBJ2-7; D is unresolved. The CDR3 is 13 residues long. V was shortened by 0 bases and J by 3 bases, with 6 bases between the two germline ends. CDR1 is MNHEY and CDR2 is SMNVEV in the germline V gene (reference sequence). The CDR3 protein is CASSLSGGYEQYF. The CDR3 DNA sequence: TGTGCCAGCAGTTTATCCGGCGGCTACGAGCAGTACTTC.

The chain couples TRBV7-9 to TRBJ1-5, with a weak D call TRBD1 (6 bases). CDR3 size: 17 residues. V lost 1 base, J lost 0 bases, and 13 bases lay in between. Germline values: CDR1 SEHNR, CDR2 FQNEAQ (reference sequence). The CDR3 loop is CASSLGGGTYSNQPQHF. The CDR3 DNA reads TGTGCCAGCAGCTTAGGCGGGGGGACATATAGCAATCAGCCCCAGCATTTT. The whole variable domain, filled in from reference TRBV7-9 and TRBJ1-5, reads DTGVSQNPRHKITKRGQNVTFRCDPISEHNRLYWYRQTLGQGPEFLTYFQNEAQLEKSRLLSDRFSAERPKGSFSTLEIQRTEQGDSAMYLCASSLGGGTYSNQPQHFGDGTRLSIL.

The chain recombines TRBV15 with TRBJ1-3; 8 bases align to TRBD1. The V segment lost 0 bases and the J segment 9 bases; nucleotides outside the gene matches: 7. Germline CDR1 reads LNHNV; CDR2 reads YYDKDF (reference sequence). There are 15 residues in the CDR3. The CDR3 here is CATSRDQGAGSTIYF. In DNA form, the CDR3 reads TGTGCCACCAGCAGAGATCAGGGGGCTGGTAGCACCATATATTTT.